This T cell receptor beta chain was sequenced in a study of early T cells in non-severe SARS-CoV-2 infection. In the study overall: From unsorted whole blood, bulk RNA was sequenced, and the chains remained unpaired.

Unique molecular identifiers were affixed to single, distinct cDNA molecules. TCRdb analysed the 5' RACE reads with MiXCR anew, one entry per CDR3 protein. The sample lists tens of thousands of distinct CDR3 sequences; 14% were seen once. Whole-study findings and limits: The VDJdb matching leaned toward anti-spike CD8 responses and overlooked private and CD4 specificities.

Germline CDR1 is LGHNA and CDR2 is YNFKEQ. Trimming took 0 bases from V and 4 from J, leaving 18 bases between them. This CDR3 comprises 17 residues. With regard to this clonotype: As yet, its antigen is unknown.

This sequence was found in an adult who was a healthcare worker with PCR-confirmed SARS-CoV-2 infection or an uninfected control (not recorded which). The source material was whole blood. The chain combines TRBV4-2 with TRBJ1-1; TRBD1 is a possible D gene (5 bases). Here the CDR3 reads CASSQDLGRGAPTEAFF. CDR3 bases: TGTGCCAGCAGCCAAGATTTGGGGAGGGGCGCCCCCACTGAAGCTTTCTTT.